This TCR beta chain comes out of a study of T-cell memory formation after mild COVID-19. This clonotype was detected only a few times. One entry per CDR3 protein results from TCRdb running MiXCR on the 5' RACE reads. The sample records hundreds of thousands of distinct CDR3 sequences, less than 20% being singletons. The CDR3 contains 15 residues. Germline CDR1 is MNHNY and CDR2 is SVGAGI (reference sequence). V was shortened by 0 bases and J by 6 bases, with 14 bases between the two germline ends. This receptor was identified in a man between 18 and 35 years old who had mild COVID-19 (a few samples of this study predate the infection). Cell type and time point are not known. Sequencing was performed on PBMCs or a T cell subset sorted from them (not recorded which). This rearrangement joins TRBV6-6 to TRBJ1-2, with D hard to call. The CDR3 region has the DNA TGTGCCAGCAGTTACTCATCCACGGAGGCCGATGGCTACACCTTC. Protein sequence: CASSYSSTEADGYTF.